Listed below are T cell receptor beta chains from one sample, sequenced in a study. Each CDR3 protein gets one entry after TCRdb re-called the RT-PCR reads with MiXCR. This sample has around 700,000 distinct CDR3 sequences, with approximately 15% found just once. Sequencing was performed on memory CD4+ T cells from blood. These receptor sequences come from a female donor in good health, serving as a healthy control. CDR3s include the opening cysteine and the closing phenylalanine or tryptophan. Each record gives: clone size, D gene, J gene, V gene, CDR3 protein, CDR3 DNA. D genes are given only for firm matches. Size values are once, few and many counts, or a class for expanded clones, and some rows have none.

clone size: -
D gene: TRBD1
J gene: TRBJ1-1
V gene: TRBV3-1
CDR3 protein: CASSHEAGGGGAFF
CDR3 DNA: TGTGCCAGCAGCCACGAGGCAGGGGGGGGGGGAGCTTTCTTT

clone size: few
D gene: -
J gene: TRBJ2-5
V gene: TRBV9
CDR3 protein: CASSALAQETQYF
CDR3 DNA: TGTGCCAGCAGCGCACTAGCTCAAGAGACCCAGTACTTC

clone size: many
D gene: TRBD2
J gene: TRBJ2-6
V gene: TRBV6-5
CDR3 protein: CASSGAGVSGANVLTF
CDR3 DNA: TGTGCCAGCAGTGGAGCGGGAGTCTCTGGGGCCAACGTCCTGACTTTC

clone size: few
D gene: -
J gene: TRBJ2-1
V gene: TRBV5-1
CDR3 protein: CASSLDSGYAYNEQFF
CDR3 DNA: TGCGCCAGCAGCTTGGATTCAGGGTACGCCTACAATGAGCAGTTCTTC

clone size: -
D gene: -
J gene: TRBJ1-5
V gene: TRBV7-2
CDR3 protein: CASSTYNQPQHF
CDR3 DNA: TGTGCCAGCAGTACGTACAATCAGCCCCAGCATTTT

clone size: -
D gene: TRBD1
J gene: TRBJ2-3
V gene: TRBV12-3/TRBV12-4
CDR3 protein: CASSLGDRASTDTQYF
CDR3 DNA: TGTGCCAGCAGTTTAGGGGACAGGGCCTCCACAGATACGCAGTATTTT

clone size: -
D gene: -
J gene: TRBJ1-5
V gene: TRBV27
CDR3 protein: CASRDLERGGSQPQHF
CDR3 DNA: TGTGCCAGCAGGGATCTCGAGAGGGGGGGGAGTCAGCCCCAGCATTTT

clone size: -
D gene: -
J gene: TRBJ1-1
V gene: TRBV9
CDR3 protein: CASSASWGPNTEAFF
CDR3 DNA: TGTGCCAGCAGCGCGTCGTGGGGACCAAACACTGAAGCTTTCTTT

clone size: few
D gene: -
J gene: TRBJ2-1
V gene: TRBV7-6
CDR3 protein: CASSSSRSVEQFF
CDR3 DNA: TGTGCCAGCAGCTCGTCGAGGTCGGTTGAGCAGTTCTTC

clone size: few
D gene: -
J gene: TRBJ2-3
V gene: TRBV7-9
CDR3 protein: CASTHGTDTQYF
CDR3 DNA: TGTGCCAGCACCCACGGGACAGATACGCAGTATTTT

clone size: few
D gene: TRBD2
J gene: TRBJ2-1
V gene: TRBV10-3
CDR3 protein: CAISESSRAGGDQFF
CDR3 DNA: TGTGCCATCAGTGAGTCCTCCAGAGCGGGGGGTGACCAGTTCTTC

clone size: -
D gene: TRBD2
J gene: TRBJ2-7
V gene: TRBV27
CDR3 protein: CASSERGDSYEQYF
CDR3 DNA: TGTGCCAGCAGCGAGCGGGGGGACTCCTACGAGCAGTACTTC

clone size: many
D gene: -
J gene: TRBJ1-2
V gene: TRBV10-3
CDR3 protein: CAISANQGGYGYTF
CDR3 DNA: TGTGCCATCAGTGCAAACCAAGGAGGCTATGGCTACACCTTC

clone size: many
D gene: -
J gene: TRBJ2-3
V gene: TRBV5-1
CDR3 protein: CASTGGHSTDTQYF
CDR3 DNA: TGCGCCAGCACTGGGGGCCACTCCACAGATACGCAGTATTTT

clone size: -
D gene: TRBD1
J gene: TRBJ2-5
V gene: TRBV28
CDR3 protein: CASTSTGGWQTQYF
CDR3 DNA: TGTGCCAGCACGTCAACAGGGGGCTGGCAGACCCAGTACTTC

clone size: many
D gene: -
J gene: TRBJ1-1
V gene: TRBV5-1
CDR3 protein: CASSSGHPYGKNTEAFF
CDR3 DNA: TGCGCCAGCAGCTCCGGACACCCGTATGGGAAGAACACTGAAGCTTTCTTT

clone size: -
D gene: -
J gene: TRBJ1-4
V gene: TRBV12-3/TRBV12-4
CDR3 protein: CASKESQVNEKLFF
CDR3 DNA: TGTGCCAGCAAGGAGAGCCAGGTTAACGAAAAACTGTTTTTT

clone size: few
D gene: TRBD1
J gene: TRBJ1-3
V gene: TRBV7-2
CDR3 protein: CASSRTGSSGNTIYF
CDR3 DNA: TGTGCCAGCAGCCGGACAGGGAGCTCTGGAAACACCATATATTTT

clone size: -
D gene: -
J gene: TRBJ1-5
V gene: TRBV6-5
CDR3 protein: CASSYSFPPNQPQHF
CDR3 DNA: TGTGCCAGCAGTTACTCTTTCCCCCCGAATCAGCCCCAGCATTTT

clone size: few
D gene: TRBD1
J gene: TRBJ1-5
V gene: TRBV6-1
CDR3 protein: CASSGSKGGAGQPQHF
CDR3 DNA: TGTGCCAGCAGTGGCTCAAAAGGGGGCGCAGGCCAGCCCCAGCATTTT

clone size: few
D gene: -
J gene: TRBJ2-1
V gene: TRBV20-1
CDR3 protein: CSARGASLYHNEQFF
CDR3 DNA: TGCAGTGCTAGAGGTGCGTCACTATATCACAATGAGCAGTTCTTC

clone size: -
D gene: TRBD2
J gene: TRBJ2-3
V gene: TRBV20-1
CDR3 protein: CSARGGTSGSTDTQYF
CDR3 DNA: TGCAGTGCTAGAGGCGGGACTAGCGGCAGCACAGATACGCAGTATTTT

clone size: -
D gene: -
J gene: TRBJ2-7
V gene: TRBV5-5
CDR3 protein: CASSRNSREQYF
CDR3 DNA: TGTGCCAGCAGCCGCAATTCGAGGGAGCAGTACTTC